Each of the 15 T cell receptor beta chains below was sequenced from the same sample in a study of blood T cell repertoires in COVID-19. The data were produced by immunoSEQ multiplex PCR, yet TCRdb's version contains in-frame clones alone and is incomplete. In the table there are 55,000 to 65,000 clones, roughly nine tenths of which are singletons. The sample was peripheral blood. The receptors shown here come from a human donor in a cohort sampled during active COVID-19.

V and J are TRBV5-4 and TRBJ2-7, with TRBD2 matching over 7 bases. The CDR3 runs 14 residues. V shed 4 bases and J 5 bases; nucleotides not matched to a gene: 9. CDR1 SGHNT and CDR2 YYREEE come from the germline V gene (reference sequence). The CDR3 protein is CASSGRDRTNEQYF. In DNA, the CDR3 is TGTGCCAGCAGCGGGAGGGACCGTACGAACGAGCAGTACTTC.

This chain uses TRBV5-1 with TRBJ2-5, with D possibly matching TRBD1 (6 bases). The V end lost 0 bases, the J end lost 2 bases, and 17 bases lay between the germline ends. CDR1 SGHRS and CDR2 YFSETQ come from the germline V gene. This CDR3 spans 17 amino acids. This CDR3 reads CASSLALRGSRQETQYF. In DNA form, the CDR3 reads TGCGCCAGCAGCTTGGCTTTAAGGGGGTCAAGGCAAGAGACCCAGTACTTC.

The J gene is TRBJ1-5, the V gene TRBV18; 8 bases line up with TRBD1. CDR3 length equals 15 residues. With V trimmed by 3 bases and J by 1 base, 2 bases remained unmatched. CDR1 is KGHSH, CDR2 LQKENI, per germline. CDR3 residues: CASSPQGASNQPQHF. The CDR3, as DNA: TGTGCCAGCTCACCTCAGGGGGCGAGCAATCAGCCCCAGCATTTT.

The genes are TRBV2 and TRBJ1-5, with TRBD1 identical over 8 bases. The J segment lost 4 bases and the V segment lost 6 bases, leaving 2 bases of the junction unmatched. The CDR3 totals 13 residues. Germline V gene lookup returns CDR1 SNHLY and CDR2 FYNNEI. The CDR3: CASRGQANQPQHF. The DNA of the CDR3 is TGTGCCAGCAGGGGACAGGCTAATCAGCCCCAGCATTTT.

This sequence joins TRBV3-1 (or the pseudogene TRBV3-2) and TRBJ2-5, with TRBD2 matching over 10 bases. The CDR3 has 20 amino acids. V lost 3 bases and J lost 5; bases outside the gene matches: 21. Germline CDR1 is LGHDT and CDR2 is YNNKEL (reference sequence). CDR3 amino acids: CASSQGPSRWLAGVWETQYF. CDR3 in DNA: TGTGCCAGCAGCCAGGGGCCCAGCCGCTGGCTAGCGGGGGTATGGGAGACCCAGTACTTC.

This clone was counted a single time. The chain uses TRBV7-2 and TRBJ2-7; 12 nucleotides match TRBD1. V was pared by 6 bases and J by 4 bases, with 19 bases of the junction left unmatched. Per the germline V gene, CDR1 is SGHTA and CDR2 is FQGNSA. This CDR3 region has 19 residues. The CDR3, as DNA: TGTGCCAGCAGTTCCCCGGGACAGGGGGCCTCAAGGCCTTTATACGAGCAGTACTTC. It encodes CASSSPGQGASRPLYEQYF.

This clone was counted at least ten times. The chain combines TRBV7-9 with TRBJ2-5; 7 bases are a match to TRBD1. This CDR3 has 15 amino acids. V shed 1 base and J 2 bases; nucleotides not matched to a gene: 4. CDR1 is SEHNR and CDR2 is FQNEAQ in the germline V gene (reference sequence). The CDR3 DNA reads TGTGCCAGCAGCTTAGGAGTGACAGGGCAAGAGACCCAGTACTTC. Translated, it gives CASSLGVTGQETQYF.

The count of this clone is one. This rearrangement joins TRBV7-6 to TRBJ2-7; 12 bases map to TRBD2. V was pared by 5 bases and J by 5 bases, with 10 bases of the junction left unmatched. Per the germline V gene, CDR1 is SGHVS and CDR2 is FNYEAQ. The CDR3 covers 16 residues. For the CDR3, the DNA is TGTGCCAGCAGCCACTACCTAGCGGGAGGGCCCGACGAGCAGTACTTC. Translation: CASSHYLAGGPDEQYF.

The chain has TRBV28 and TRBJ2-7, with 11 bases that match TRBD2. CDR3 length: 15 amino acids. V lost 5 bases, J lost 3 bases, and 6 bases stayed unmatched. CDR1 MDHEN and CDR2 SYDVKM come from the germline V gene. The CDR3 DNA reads TGTGCCAGCAGTGTAGGACTAGCGGGCGGCTACGAGCAGTACTTC. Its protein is CASSVGLAGGYEQYF.

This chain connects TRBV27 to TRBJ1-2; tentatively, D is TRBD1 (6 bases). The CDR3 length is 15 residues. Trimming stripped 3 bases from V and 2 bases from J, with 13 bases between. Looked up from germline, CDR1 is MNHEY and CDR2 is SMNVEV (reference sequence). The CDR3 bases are TGTGCCAGCAGTTTCAAACCTACAGGGAACTATGGCTACACCTTC. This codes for CASSFKPTGNYGYTF.

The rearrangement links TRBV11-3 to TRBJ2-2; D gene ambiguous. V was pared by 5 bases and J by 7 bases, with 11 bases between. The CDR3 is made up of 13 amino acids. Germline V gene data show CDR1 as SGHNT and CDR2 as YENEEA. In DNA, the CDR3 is TGTGCCAGCAGCCTACCCTGGAGCGGGGAGCTGTTTTTT. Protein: CASSLPWSGELFF. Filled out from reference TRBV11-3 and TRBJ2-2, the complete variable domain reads EAGVVQSPRYKIIEKKQPVAFWCNPISGHNTLYWYLQNLGQGPELLIRYENEEAVDDSQLPKDRFSAERLKGVDSTLKIQPAELGDSAVYLCASSLPWSGELFFGEGSRLTVL.

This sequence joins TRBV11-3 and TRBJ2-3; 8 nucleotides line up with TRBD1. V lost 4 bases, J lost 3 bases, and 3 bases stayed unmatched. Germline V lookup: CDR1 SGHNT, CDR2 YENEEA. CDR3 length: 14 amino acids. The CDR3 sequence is CASSSDRATDTQYF. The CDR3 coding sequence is TGTGCCAGCAGCTCGGACAGGGCTACAGATACGCAGTATTTT.

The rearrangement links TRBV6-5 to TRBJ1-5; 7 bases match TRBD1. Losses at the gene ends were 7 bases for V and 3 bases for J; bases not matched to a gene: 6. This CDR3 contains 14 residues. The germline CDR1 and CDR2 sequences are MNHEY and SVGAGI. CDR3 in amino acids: CASNPDRANQPQHF. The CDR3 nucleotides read TGTGCCAGCAACCCCGACAGGGCCAATCAGCCCCAGCATTTT.

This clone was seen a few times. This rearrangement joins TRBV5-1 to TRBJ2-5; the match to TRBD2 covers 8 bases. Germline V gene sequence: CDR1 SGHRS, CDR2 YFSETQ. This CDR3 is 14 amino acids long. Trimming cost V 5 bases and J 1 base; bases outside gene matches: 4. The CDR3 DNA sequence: TGCGCCAGCAGGAGCCTAGCGGGCCAAGAGACCCAGTACTTC. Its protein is CASRSLAGQETQYF.

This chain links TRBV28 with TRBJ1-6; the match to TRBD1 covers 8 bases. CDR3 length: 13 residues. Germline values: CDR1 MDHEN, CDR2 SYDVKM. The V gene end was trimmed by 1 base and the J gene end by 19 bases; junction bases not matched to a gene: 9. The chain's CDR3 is CASSLFAAGGNHF. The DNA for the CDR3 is TGTGCCAGCAGTTTATTCGCGGCAGGGGGCAATCACTTT.